Each of the 23 T cell receptor beta chains below was sequenced from the same sample in a study of cytomegalovirus exposure and HLA in healthy donors. With 60 Vbeta and 13 Jbeta primers, the PCR was carried out. Profiling relied on immunoSEQ multiplex PCR, and the TCRdb table lists in-frame clones only, not all of them. The sample lists 130,000 to 150,000 clones, about 73% seen once, with approximately 2.9% in the top ten. Sequencing input: PBMCs. These receptors came from a man aged 35 to 55 in good health and CMV-seropositive.

V and J are TRBV7-2 and TRBJ1-3, with 7 bases lining up with TRBD1. The V and J ends lost 2 bases and 4 bases, in that order; junction bases with no gene match: 2. Germline values: CDR1 SGHTA, CDR2 FQGNSA. The CDR3 covers 14 residues. In nucleotides, the CDR3 is TGTGCCAGCAGCTTAATGGGACAGGGAAACACCATATATTTT. Translating it yields CASSLMGQGNTIYF.

The chain has TRBV7-9 and TRBJ2-4, with a possible D match to TRBD1 (5 bases). Germline CDR1 is SEHNR and CDR2 is FQNEAQ (reference sequence). The ends were cut back, 0 bases at V and 11 bases at J, with 11 bases in the middle. This CDR3 is built from 13 residues. CDR3 in amino acids: CASSLAGVSLQYF. CDR3 nucleotides: TGTGCCAGCAGCTTAGCAGGGGTCAGCCTTCAGTACTTC.

The chain links TRBV19 to TRBJ1-2, with 9 bases identical to TRBD1. The CDR3 contains 16 residues. The V gene's germline CDR1 is LNHDA and CDR2 SQIVND (reference sequence). The ends lost 5 bases at V and 2 bases at J; junction bases unmatched: 9. The CDR3 loop reads CASSLGQGRVNYGYTF. In DNA form, the CDR3 reads TGTGCCAGTAGTTTGGGACAGGGTAGAGTGAACTATGGCTACACCTTC.

This clone has only a few counts. V usage is TRBV7-3 and J usage is TRBJ2-7; 7 bases match TRBD2. V gave up 2 bases and J gave up 6 bases; unmatched junction bases: 7. The CDR3 loop spans 14 amino acids. The germline gives CDR1 SGHTA, CDR2 FQGTGA. Here the CDR3 DNA reads TGTGCCAGCAGCTTATTTGCGGGAGAAAGCGAGCAGTACTTC. Translation: CASSLFAGESEQYF.

This clone was detected a few times. The rearrangement links TRBV6-5 to TRBJ1-3, with D hard to call. V lost 4 bases to trimming and J lost 4 bases, with 11 bases between them. Germline V CDR1 and CDR2: MNHEY, SVGAGI. This CDR3 has 14 amino acids. Here the CDR3 DNA reads TGTGCCAGCAGTTCACAAGGAGGGGGAAACACCATATATTTT. Amino acids: CASSSQGGGNTIYF.

The chain combines TRBV10-3 with TRBJ2-5; maybe TRBD2 (6 bases). V lost 3 bases and J 5 bases, leaving 16 bases between the germline ends. This CDR3 region has 15 residues. Germline assignment: CDR1 ENHRY and CDR2 SYGVKD. For the CDR3, the DNA is TGTGCCATCAGTGACCCGGGCCGGGCGGGGGAGACCCAGTACTTC. The encoded protein is CAISDPGRAGETQYF.

The rearrangement joins TRBV7-2 to TRBJ2-1; 8 bases are shared with TRBD2. CDR1 is SGHTA, CDR2 FQGNSA, per germline. Losses at the gene ends were 5 bases for V and 0 bases for J; bases not matched to a gene: 9. The CDR3 runs to 17 residues. The chain's CDR3 is CASSLDRLASSYNEQFF. CDR3 coding DNA: TGTGCCAGCAGCCTCGACCGACTAGCGAGCTCCTACAATGAGCAGTTCTTC.

The chain has TRBV30 and TRBJ1-4; 10 bases map to TRBD1. This CDR3 has 14 residues. J was trimmed by 8 bases and V by 0 bases; bases with no gene match: 3. Germline V gene sequence: CDR1 GTSNPN, CDR2 SVGIG (reference sequence). CDR3 region: CAWSVGQGFEKLFF. CDR3 in DNA: TGTGCCTGGAGTGTGGGACAGGGGTTCGAAAAACTGTTTTTT.

This clone was counted only a few times. The V and J genes are TRBV6-6 and TRBJ2-5; 13 bases fit TRBD2. The germline CDR1 and CDR2 sequences are MNHNY and SVGAGI (reference sequence). The length of the CDR3 is 16 residues. V shed 6 bases and J 1 base; nucleotides not matched to a gene: 5. Written as DNA, the CDR3 is TGTGCCAGCAGCCAGACTAGCGGGAGGCTCCAAGAGACCCAGTACTTC. It yields the protein CASSQTSGRLQETQYF.

This rearrangement joins TRBV6-1 to TRBJ2-7; the match to TRBD1 covers 8 bases. Per the germline V gene, CDR1 is MNHNS and CDR2 is SASEGT. This CDR3 is 15 amino acids long. The junction had 9 bases not matched to a gene; V was cut back by 3 bases and J by 5 bases. The CDR3 bases are TGTGCCAGCAGTGAGCTTAGGACAGGGTTGGACGAGCAGTACTTC. Its protein is CASSELRTGLDEQYF.

V is TRBV15 and J is TRBJ1-2; D possibly corresponds to TRBD1 (6 bases). The CDR3 is 14 residues long. Per the germline V gene, CDR1 is LNHNV and CDR2 is YYDKDF (reference sequence). Trimming left V 2 bases short and J 6 bases short, with 13 bases between. CDR3 coding DNA: TGTGCCACCAGCAGAATCAGGGGTACGAATGGCTACACCTTC. It encodes CATSRIRGTNGYTF.

The rearrangement uses TRBV29-1 and TRBJ1-2; possible D gene TRBD1, 6 bases. CDR1 is SQVTM and CDR2 is ANQGSEA in the germline V gene. This CDR3 contains 11 residues. With 4 bases removed from V and 6 bases from J, the gap between germline ends came to 9 bases. The CDR3 coding sequence is TGCAGCGTTGCGGGGGGCGATGGCTACACCTTC. It is translated as CSVAGGDGYTF.

This sequence joins TRBV4-1 and TRBJ2-1; TRBD2 is a possible D gene (6 bases). V was pared by 1 base and J by 0 bases, with 16 bases between. The CDR3 runs 18 residues. Germline V CDR1 and CDR2: MGHRA, YSYEKL. CDR3 residues: CASSQAVPGASSYNEQFF. In DNA form, the CDR3 reads TGCGCCAGCAGCCAAGCGGTGCCGGGAGCGAGCTCCTACAATGAGCAGTTCTTC.

The chain employs TRBV28 and TRBJ1-4; D is unclear. V lost 7 bases and J lost 0, with 12 bases in between. The germline V gene encodes CDR1 MDHEN and CDR2 SYDVKM. The CDR3 covers 15 residues. The CDR3 sequence: CASTLHSTTNEKLFF. The CDR3 DNA reads TGTGCCAGCACTCTCCATTCTACAACTAATGAAAAACTGTTTTTT.

This chain links TRBV10-3 with TRBJ2-7; weak D call: TRBD1 (8 bases). V was pared by 6 bases and J by 4 bases, with 19 bases between. CDR1 and CDR2 (germline): ENHRY, SYGVKD. The CDR3 consists of 15 residues. CDR3 sequence (DNA): TGTGCCATCAGCCCCACAGGGGGGGGGCAATACGAGCAGTACTTC. Translating it yields CAISPTGGGQYEQYF.

This chain's CDR3 is CASSLAGVRTGELFF. As DNA, the CDR3 is TGTGCCAGCTCACTAGCGGGAGTACGGACCGGGGAGCTGTTTTTT. The rearrangement links TRBV18 to TRBJ2-2; 9 nucleotides agree with TRBD2. Germline CDR1 and CDR2: KGHSH and LQKENI. The CDR3 sequence is 15 residues long. The ends lost 4 bases at V and 5 bases at J; junction bases unmatched: 5.

The chain recombines TRBV7-3 with TRBJ2-7; 9 bases agree with TRBD2. Germline V gives CDR1 SGHTA, CDR2 FQGTGA. V gave up 5 bases and J gave up 6 bases; unmatched junction bases: 11. The CDR3 runs 15 residues. The CDR3 DNA sequence: TGTGCCAGCAGCCTCGGGGCGGGAGGGCCAAGCGAGCAGTACTTC. Translation gives CASSLGAGGPSEQYF.

The chain links TRBV5-8 to TRBJ2-1; D is perhaps TRBD2 (5 bases). The V end was cut by 4 bases, the J end by 15 bases, with 23 bases between. The germline CDR1 and CDR2 sequences are SGHTS and YDEGEE. There are 14 residues in the CDR3. CDR3 protein: CASSPAVDSRYRFF. CDR3 nucleotide sequence: TGTGCCAGCAGCCCCGCAGTGGACTCCCGATACAGGTTCTTC.

This clone showed up just once. The rearrangement links TRBV29-1 to TRBJ2-1, with 9 bases lining up with TRBD1. The CDR3 sequence is 14 residues long. CDR1 and CDR2 (germline): SQVTM, ANQGSEA. Trimming took 6 bases from V and 7 from J; bases not matched to a gene: 10. In nucleotides, the CDR3 is TGCAGCGTCTTTCTGGGACAGGGCAAGAATGAGCAGTTCTTC. This codes for CSVFLGQGKNEQFF.

V usage is TRBV25-1 and J usage is TRBJ1-3; D call uncertain. The CDR3 runs 11 residues. Germline CDR1 is MGHDK and CDR2 is SYGVNS. The V and J ends lost 3 bases and 8 bases respectively, with 5 bases between them. The CDR3 region is CASSESYTIYF. The CDR3 DNA is TGTGCCAGCAGTGAGTCCTACACCATATATTTT. Full variable domain (remainder filled in from reference TRBV25-1 and TRBJ1-3): EADIYQTPRYLVIGTGKKITLECSQTMGHDKMYWYQQDPGMELHLIHYSYGVNSTEKGDLSSESTVSRIRTEHFPLTLESARPSHTSQYLCASSESYTIYFGEGSWLTVV.

This clone was seen a few times. The J gene is TRBJ2-7, the V gene TRBV27; 7 bases are a match to TRBD1. Germline CDR1 is MNHEY and CDR2 is SMNVEV (reference sequence). The CDR3 consists of 16 residues. J gave up 2 bases and V 0 bases, and 7 bases lay outside the gene matches. The CDR3 loop reads CASSLSSGTAAYEQYF. CDR3 in DNA: TGTGCCAGCAGTTTATCCTCCGGGACAGCCGCCTACGAGCAGTACTTC.

CDR3 DNA sequence: TGTGCCAGCAGTGACAAATCAGCTGGGCGTATCAGTTACGAGCAGTACTTC. Amino acids: CASSDKSAGRISYEQYF. The gene calls are TRBV25-1 and TRBJ2-7; D is uncertain. V dropped 3 bases and J dropped 4 bases, with 22 bases sitting between them. CDR3 size: 17 residues. CDR1 is MGHDK, CDR2 SYGVNS, per germline.

The rearrangement uses TRBV30 and TRBJ2-3; weak D call: TRBD2 (6 bases). The CDR3 loop spans 14 amino acids. V lost 2 bases and J 4 bases, leaving 13 bases between the germline ends. Germline V gene data show CDR1 as GTSNPN and CDR2 as SVGIG (reference sequence). The CDR3 spells CAWSLGGMADTQYF. In DNA, the CDR3 is TGTGCCTGGAGTCTCGGGGGAATGGCAGATACGCAGTATTTT.